The next 27 T cell receptor beta chains were all read from a single sample in a study of T cells in Graves' hyperthyroidism and ophthalmopathy. The TCR beta CDR3 regions underwent amplification using RNA transcripts as the source. The HTBI set primed first-round TCR CDR3 RT-PCR. TCRdb called the multiplex PCR reads again in MiXCR, with one record for every CDR3 protein. Among some 370,000 distinct CDR3 sequences listed, over 12% were seen once. Material for sequencing was blood. These TCRs come from a man aged 45 to 65 with Graves' ophthalmopathy.

Many counts were recorded for this clonotype. The gene calls are TRBV5-1 and TRBJ1-2; D not certain. CDR1 and CDR2 from the germline V gene are SGHRS and YFSETQ. The CDR3 is made up of 17 amino acids. The germline V and J ends were trimmed by 4 bases and 0 bases, with 19 bases remaining between them. The CDR3 loop reads CASSPDRWPESNYGYTF. The CDR3 DNA follows: TGCGCCAGCAGCCCTGACCGCTGGCCGGAGTCTAACTATGGCTACACCTTC.

This clonotype appeared a few times. V is TRBV27 and J is TRBJ2-4; D is perhaps TRBD1 or TRBD2 (6 bases each). V lost 5 bases and J lost 0, with 11 bases in between. Looked up from germline, CDR1 is MNHEY and CDR2 is SMNVEV (reference sequence). This CDR3 is 15 amino acids long. CDR3 sequence reads: CASSPQGLAKNIQYF. The CDR3 bases are TGTGCCAGCAGTCCACAGGGACTAGCCAAAAACATTCAGTACTTC.

This clonotype was recorded at least ten times. This chain connects TRBV27 to TRBJ2-3, with a possible D match to TRBD2 (6 bases). This CDR3 has 14 amino acids. V was clipped by 3 bases and J by 5 bases, with 12 bases between them. Germline V gene sequence: CDR1 MNHEY, CDR2 SMNVEV (reference sequence). The CDR3 nucleotides are TGTGCCAGCAGTTTGCGGGATGCAAAAGATACGCAGTATTTT. Its translation is CASSLRDAKDTQYF.

This clonotype was seen a handful of times. This chain uses TRBV5-1 with TRBJ2-5, with TRBD1 as a possible D gene (6 bases). V was cut by 3 bases and J by 3 bases, with 12 bases left in between. The CDR3 contains 14 residues. CDR1 is SGHRS and CDR2 is YFSETQ in the germline V gene. The CDR3 reads CASSYRDKKETQYF. The CDR3 DNA sequence: TGCGCCAGCAGCTACCGGGACAAGAAAGAGACCCAGTACTTC.

The chain combines TRBV7-9 with TRBJ1-1; D gene ambiguous. Trimming removed 3 bases at V and 0 bases at J, with 11 bases between. CDR1 and CDR2 (germline): SEHNR, FQNEAQ (reference sequence). This CDR3 is 15 amino acids long. CDR3 DNA: TGTGCCAGCAGCTTCGGGGATTCCATGAACACTGAAGCTTTCTTT. Its protein is CASSFGDSMNTEAFF.

This clonotype was detected ten times or more. The chain recombines TRBV3-1 with TRBJ2-1; 8 bases are a match to TRBD2. The V segment lost 1 base and the J segment 8 bases; nucleotides outside the gene matches: 10. Germline V gives CDR1 LGHDT, CDR2 YNNKEL (reference sequence). CDR3 length: 16 residues. CDR3 sequence (DNA): TGTGCCAGCAGCCAAGGGCGCCTAGCGGGTCTGGATGAGCAGTTCTTC. It translates to CASSQGRLAGLDEQFF.

The V and J genes are TRBV5-6 and TRBJ2-5, with D perhaps TRBD1 (6 bases). V dropped 10 bases and J dropped 1 base, with 14 bases sitting between them. Germline assignment: CDR1 SGHDT and CDR2 YYEEEE. The CDR3 totals 13 residues. The CDR3 nucleotides are TGTGCCTGCTCACAGGGTACCCAAGAGACCCAGTACTTC. This translates into CACSQGTQETQYF.

This clonotype was seen only a few times. The chain links TRBV7-9 to TRBJ2-7; 8 bases agree with TRBD2. CDR3 length: 14 amino acids. The junction had 10 bases not matched to a gene; V was cut back by 4 bases and J by 8 bases. Germline V gene sequence: CDR1 SEHNR, CDR2 FQNEAQ (reference sequence). In DNA, the CDR3 is TGTGCCAGCAGCTCGGGACTAGAGGGCTTGCAGCAGTACTTC. Residues: CASSSGLEGLQQYF.

This clonotype was seen many times. The chain employs TRBV20-1 and TRBJ2-5; 7 positions agree with TRBD1. Trimming cost V 1 base and J 2 bases; bases outside gene matches: 7. CDR3 length: 15 residues. The germline CDR1 and CDR2 sequences are DFQATT and SNEGSKA (reference sequence). DNA of the CDR3: TGCAGTGCTAGAGCTTGGACAGGTTCGCAAGAGACCCAGTACTTC. It encodes CSARAWTGSQETQYF.

The chain combines TRBV6-1 with TRBJ1-6; D uncertain. V shed 6 bases and J shed 7 bases, with 13 bases lying between them. The CDR3 loop spans 14 amino acids. The germline V gene has CDR1 MNHNS and CDR2 SASEGT. This CDR3 is CASRYSGRNSPLHF. DNA for the CDR3: TGTGCCAGCAGATATTCCGGCCGGAATTCACCCCTCCACTTT.

The rearrangement links TRBV19 to TRBJ2-1; TRBD2 matches 7 bases. The J segment lost 4 bases and the V segment lost 11 bases, leaving 8 bases of the junction unmatched. The CDR3 consists of 13 residues. Germline CDR1 reads LNHDA; CDR2 reads SQIVND (reference sequence). CDR3 coding DNA: TGTGCCGCCAGCAAGCGGGATTACAATGAGCAGTTCTTC. It encodes CAASKRDYNEQFF.

This clonotype occurred many times. The rearrangement joins TRBV12-3 or TRBV12-4 to TRBJ2-3, with a tentative D call TRBD2 (5 bases). The CDR3 length is 16 residues. The ends were cut back, 6 bases at V and 2 bases at J, with 18 bases in the middle. The DNA of the CDR3 is TGTGCCAGCAGACCGTCTACCACTAGTCACACAGATACGCAGTATTTT. Translating gives CASRPSTTSHTDTQYF.

The V call is TRBV11-2, the J call TRBJ2-5, with a tentative D call TRBD2 (5 bases). Looked up from germline, CDR1 is SGHAT and CDR2 is FQNNGV. V was cut by 6 bases and J by 2 bases, with 16 bases left in between. The CDR3 spans 15 residues. This CDR3 is CASSPPHRGQETQYF. The CDR3 nucleotides read TGTGCCAGCAGTCCCCCCCATCGGGGACAAGAGACCCAGTACTTC.

In its sample, this clonotype was seen many times. The chain has TRBV11-2 and TRBJ2-3, with TRBD1 matching over 9 bases. Germline CDR1 and CDR2: SGHAT and FQNNGV. J gave up 4 bases and V 1 base, and 0 bases lay outside the gene matches. This CDR3 spans 14 amino acids. The CDR3 nucleotides read TGTGCCAGCAGCTTAGGGACAGGGGCAGATACGCAGTATTTT. This sequence encodes CASSLGTGADTQYF.

This chain uses TRBV4-1 with TRBJ2-5; 7 bases align to TRBD2. This CDR3 spans 15 amino acids. Germline V gene lookup returns CDR1 MGHRA and CDR2 YSYEKL. With V trimmed by 1 base and J by 6 bases, 8 bases remained unmatched. DNA for the CDR3: TGCGCCAGCAGCCAAGTAAGCGGGAATGTCCAGACCCAGTACTTC. This encodes CASSQVSGNVQTQYF.

In the case of this clonotype: This may stem from a read error, because a much larger clone lies one nucleotide away. The CDR3 spells CASTSLPGHPRDGYTF. For the CDR3, the DNA is TGTGCCAGCACTTCATTACCGGGACACCCTCGCGATGGCTACACCTTC. V gene TRBV27 combines with J gene TRBJ1-2, with D possibly being TRBD1 (6 bases). The V gene's germline CDR1 is MNHEY and CDR2 SMNVEV (reference sequence). The CDR3 totals 16 residues. With 7 bases removed from V and 6 bases from J, the gap between germline ends came to 24 bases.

This clonotype has more than one count but fewer than ten. The gene calls are TRBV9 and TRBJ1-2; TRBD1 matches at 8 bases. V trimming: 5 bases; J trimming: 8 bases; junction bases outside the gene matches: 8. Germline V gives CDR1 SGDLS, CDR2 YYNGEE. The CDR3 spans 13 residues. The CDR3 spells CASRKTGDVGYTF. CDR3 coding DNA: TGTGCCAGCAGAAAGACAGGGGACGTGGGCTACACCTTC.

This sequence joins TRBV28 and TRBJ2-5; TRBD1 is a possible D gene (6 bases). The CDR3 has 14 amino acids. V lost 6 bases to trimming and J lost 1 base, with 12 bases between them. Germline CDR1 reads MDHEN; CDR2 reads SYDVKM. The CDR3, as DNA: TGTGCCAGCAGCCTCACAGGGCGCCAAGAGACCCAGTACTTC. Its translation is CASSLTGRQETQYF.

This clonotype occurred many times. V and J are TRBV2 and TRBJ2-1; D remains ambiguous. Germline V gives CDR1 SNHLY, CDR2 FYNNEI. This CDR3 spans 14 amino acids. V lost 7 bases and J 2 bases, leaving 12 bases between the germline ends. CDR3: CASTRGSTYNEQFF. CDR3 DNA sequence: TGTGCCAGCACCCGAGGCAGTACCTACAATGAGCAGTTCTTC.

This clonotype was counted at least ten times. V is TRBV30 and J is TRBJ2-1; 7 bases agree with TRBD2. The CDR3 length is 13 residues. CDR1 is GTSNPN, CDR2 SVGIG, per germline (reference sequence). J gave up 5 bases and V 4 bases, and 5 bases lay outside the gene matches. The CDR3 protein is CAWMLAEDNEQFF. The CDR3 DNA follows: TGTGCCTGGATGCTAGCGGAGGACAATGAGCAGTTCTTC. The full variable domain, rest sourced from reference TRBV30 and TRBJ2-1, is SQTIHQWPATLVQPVGSPLSLECTVEGTSNPNLYWYRQAAGRGLQLLFYSVGIGQISSEVPQNLSASRPQDRQFILSSKKLLLSDSGFYLCAWMLAEDNEQFFGPGTRLTVL.

The chain carries TRBV6-1 and TRBJ2-7; possible D gene TRBD2, 5 bases. The V gene's germline CDR1 is MNHNS and CDR2 SASEGT. This CDR3 has 14 amino acids. V shed 0 bases and J shed 2 bases, with 8 bases lying between them. CDR3 sequence: CASSEAPLAYEQYF. DNA for the CDR3: TGTGCCAGCAGTGAAGCGCCACTAGCCTACGAGCAGTACTTC.

The sample holds many counts of this clonotype. CDR3 sequence reads: CATSRVQGSNQPQHF. CDR3 DNA: TGTGCCACCAGCAGAGTACAGGGTAGCAATCAGCCCCAGCATTTT. The rearrangement links TRBV15 to TRBJ1-5; D may be TRBD1 (6 bases). V lost 1 base and J 0 bases, leaving 7 bases between the germline ends. Germline CDR1 LNHNV, CDR2 YYDKDF (reference sequence). The CDR3 runs 15 residues.

This clonotype was observed many times. The chain joins TRBV11-2 to TRBJ1-4; 9 bases line up with TRBD1. Germline V gives CDR1 SGHAT, CDR2 FQNNGV. V shed 5 bases, J shed 8 bases, and the junction held 9 bases outside the gene matches. There are 15 residues in the CDR3. The CDR3 region is CASSLSPGQGEKLFF. CDR3 bases: TGTGCCAGCAGCCTCTCACCGGGACAGGGAGAAAAACTGTTTTTT.

In this sample, this clonotype turned up many times. This rearrangement joins TRBV5-1 to TRBJ2-7, with 10 bases lining up with TRBD2. CDR1 and CDR2 (germline): SGHRS, YFSETQ. The CDR3 totals 15 residues. The V and J ends lost 4 bases and 7 bases, in that order; junction bases with no gene match: 11. The DNA of the CDR3 is TGCGCCAGCAGCCCAGGACTAGCGGAGGTGTGGGAGCAGTACTTC. Translation: CASSPGLAEVWEQYF.

The rearrangement joins TRBV29-1 to TRBJ2-7; TRBD1 aligns across 10 bases. CDR3 length equals 17 residues. V gave up 7 bases and J gave up 1 base; unmatched junction bases: 16. Germline-derived CDR1 and CDR2 are SQVTM and ANQGSEA. This CDR3 is CSAGGDRGLFSSYEQYF. CDR3 nucleotide sequence: TGCAGCGCTGGGGGGGACAGGGGACTCTTTTCTTCCTACGAGCAGTACTTC.

This clonotype was detected ten times or more. V usage is TRBV2 and J usage is TRBJ2-1; TRBD2 matches 7 bases. The V and J ends lost 1 base and 7 bases, in that order; junction bases with no gene match: 4. Germline-derived CDR1 and CDR2 are SNHLY and FYNNEI. The CDR3 spans 14 residues. This CDR3 reads CASSEGGGTNEQFF. The CDR3 bases are TGTGCCAGCAGTGAAGGGGGAGGGACGAATGAGCAGTTCTTC.

Many counts were recorded for this clonotype. The chain links TRBV2 to TRBJ1-5, with D uncertain. Per the germline V gene, CDR1 is SNHLY and CDR2 is FYNNEI. The CDR3 is 13 residues long. V lost 6 bases, J lost 0 bases, and 6 bases lay in between. CDR3 sequence reads: CASRSDSNQPQHF. The CDR3 DNA sequence: TGTGCCAGCAGATCTGATAGCAATCAGCCCCAGCATTTT.